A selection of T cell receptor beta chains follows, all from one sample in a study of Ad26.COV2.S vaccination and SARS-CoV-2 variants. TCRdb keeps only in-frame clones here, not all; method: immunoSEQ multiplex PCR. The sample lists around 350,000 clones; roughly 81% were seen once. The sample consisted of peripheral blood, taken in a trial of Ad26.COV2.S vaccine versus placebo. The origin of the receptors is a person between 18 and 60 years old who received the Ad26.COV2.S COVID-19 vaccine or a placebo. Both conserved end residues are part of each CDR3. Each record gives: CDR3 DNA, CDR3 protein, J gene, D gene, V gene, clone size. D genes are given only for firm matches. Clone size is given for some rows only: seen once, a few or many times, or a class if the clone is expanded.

cdr3_nt: TGTGCCAGCAGCGTTGGGACCGACTCCTACGAGCAGTACTTC
cdr3_aa: CASSVGTDSYEQYF
j_call: TRBJ2-7
d_call: -
v_call: TRBV9
clone_size: -

cdr3_nt: TGTGCCAGCAGCTTTGATAGGGACGGGGAGCTGTTTTTT
cdr3_aa: CASSFDRDGELFF
j_call: TRBJ2-2
d_call: -
v_call: TRBV11-3
clone_size: -

cdr3_nt: TGCGCCAGCAGCCAATCCGGCGAAGGGGGCAATGAGCAGTTCTTC
cdr3_aa: CASSQSGEGGNEQFF
j_call: TRBJ2-1
d_call: -
v_call: TRBV4-3
clone_size: -

cdr3_nt: TGCGCCAGCAGCCGTACTAGCGGGGGCTACGAGCAGTACTTC
cdr3_aa: CASSRTSGGYEQYF
j_call: TRBJ2-7
d_call: TRBD2
v_call: TRBV5-1
clone_size: few

cdr3_nt: TGTGCCAGCTCACCGCTCACTCCGGGCGGCTACACCTTC
cdr3_aa: CASSPLTPGGYTF
j_call: TRBJ1-2
d_call: -
v_call: TRBV18
clone_size: -

cdr3_nt: TGTGCCAGCAGTGGGGACTTGAATACGCAGTATTTT
cdr3_aa: CASSGDLNTQYF
j_call: TRBJ2-3
d_call: -
v_call: TRBV2
clone_size: -

cdr3_nt: TGTGCCACACACCAGACCCGAGAGACCCAGTACTTC
cdr3_aa: CATHQTRETQYF
j_call: TRBJ2-5
d_call: -
v_call: TRBV28
clone_size: once

cdr3_nt: TGTGCCAGCAGCTCAGTAGGCGGGCAAAACATTCAGTACTTC
cdr3_aa: CASSSVGGQNIQYF
j_call: TRBJ2-4
d_call: -
v_call: TRBV7-9
clone_size: -

cdr3_nt: TGCGCCAGCAGCTCCCAGGGGGGCACTGAAGCTTTCTTT
cdr3_aa: CASSSQGGTEAFF
j_call: TRBJ1-1
d_call: TRBD1
v_call: TRBV5-1
clone_size: -

cdr3_nt: TGTGCCAGCAGTGAAGAGACGGATTACAATGAGCAGTTCTTC
cdr3_aa: CASSEETDYNEQFF
j_call: TRBJ2-1
d_call: -
v_call: TRBV6-1
clone_size: -

cdr3_nt: TGCGCCAGCAGCCGAGGCCCGGGAGGGCCGTCTGAGCAGTTCTTC
cdr3_aa: CASSRGPGGPSEQFF
j_call: TRBJ2-1
d_call: TRBD2
v_call: TRBV5-1
clone_size: -

cdr3_nt: TGTGCCAGCAGCTTATCTCCCTCCTACGAGCAGTACTTC
cdr3_aa: CASSLSPSYEQYF
j_call: TRBJ2-7
d_call: -
v_call: TRBV7-8
clone_size: -

cdr3_nt: TGCGCCAGCAGCCAAGTCTCAGGACCACCCTACGAGCAGTACTTC
cdr3_aa: CASSQVSGPPYEQYF
j_call: TRBJ2-7
d_call: -
v_call: TRBV4-3
clone_size: -

cdr3_nt: TGTGCCAGCAGCCCAAGTAACACCTACGAGCAGTACTTC
cdr3_aa: CASSPSNTYEQYF
j_call: TRBJ2-7
d_call: -
v_call: TRBV7-2
clone_size: -

cdr3_nt: TGTGCCAGCAGCCCCCTTCCCCAAGAGACCCAGTACTTC
cdr3_aa: CASSPLPQETQYF
j_call: TRBJ2-5
d_call: -
v_call: TRBV7-2
clone_size: -

cdr3_nt: TGTGCCAGCAGCGGTCGGGTAGATACGCAGTATTTT
cdr3_aa: CASSGRVDTQYF
j_call: TRBJ2-3
d_call: -
v_call: TRBV3-1/TRBV3-2
clone_size: -

cdr3_nt: TGTGCCAGCAGCAAACAGGGGGCGCCTGGTGAAAAACTGTTTTTT
cdr3_aa: CASSKQGAPGEKLFF
j_call: TRBJ1-4
d_call: TRBD1
v_call: TRBV7-9
clone_size: -